This is a list of T cell receptor beta chains from one sample in a study of human T cells and chemical hapten exposure. TCRdb itself ran the RACE reads through MiXCR, one entry per CDR3 protein. The sample records roughly 380,000 distinct CDR3 sequences, around 4.8% being singletons. Sequencing was performed on whole blood, taken in connection with sensitization to the hapten diphenylcyclopropenone (DPC). The source of these receptors is a woman in her forties or fifties with alopecia areata. Some clones in this sample may be carry-over from other donors' samples. CDR3s include the opening cysteine and the closing phenylalanine or tryptophan. The order of the fields is V gene, J gene, clone size, D gene, CDR3 DNA, CDR3 protein. The D gene is left open where the match is weak. Clone size is shown for a subset of rows, as once, few, many or a class of expanded clone.

>TRBV20-1|TRBJ1-5|many|.
TGCAGTGCTAGACAGAATCAGCCCCAGCATTTT
CSARQNQPQHF
>TRBV4-2|TRBJ2-6|many|TRBD1
TGTGCCAGCAGGCGAACAGGGGGCGCCTCTGGGGCCAACGTCCTGACTTTC
CASRRTGGASGANVLTF
>TRBV5-1|TRBJ2-1|many|.
TGCGCCAGCAGTCGTCCCACGATTCCAGGTCTGGATGAGCAGTTCTTC
CASSRPTIPGLDEQFF
>TRBV7-9|TRBJ2-1|.|.
TGTGCCAGCAGCGCGAAGGGGAATGAGCAGTTCTTC
CASSAKGNEQFF
>TRBV5-4|TRBJ2-5|many|TRBD1
TGTGCCAGCAGGCCAGGGGGCGAAGAGACCCAGTACTTC
CASRPGGEETQYF
>TRBV18|TRBJ1-2|many|TRBD1
TGTGCCAGCTCCCCTGGACAGGCCGTTTATGGCTACACCTTC
CASSPGQAVYGYTF
>TRBV5-1|TRBJ2-7|few|.
TGCGCCAGCAGCCCGCAGAACACCTACGAGCAGTACTTC
CASSPQNTYEQYF
>TRBV28|TRBJ2-1|few|TRBD1
TGTGCCAGCAGTGCCCCGGGACAGGGGTCCCCGTTCTTC
CASSAPGQGSPFF
>TRBV27|TRBJ2-3|.|.
TGTGCCAGCAAAACCACAGATACGCAGTATTTT
CASKTTDTQYF
>TRBV20-1|TRBJ2-1|many|.
TGCAGTGCTAGGCTTGGGACGGGGACCTACAATGAGCAGTTCTTC
CSARLGTGTYNEQFF
>TRBV15|TRBJ2-7|many|.
TGTGCCACCAGCAGAGATAAGGGGGAGCAGTACTTC
CATSRDKGEQYF
>TRBV15|TRBJ1-1|few|.
TGTGCCACCAGCGAGTGGGGCACTGAAGCTTTCTTT
CATSEWGTEAFF
>TRBV6-5|TRBJ2-3|few|TRBD2
TGTGCCAGCAGTTCCGACGGGACTAAAGATACGCAGTATTTT
CASSSDGTKDTQYF
>TRBV29-1|TRBJ2-7|many|.
TGCAGCGTTGAAGACGGAGGGACCCCCTACGAGCAGTACTTC
CSVEDGGTPYEQYF
>TRBV12-3/TRBV12-4|TRBJ2-2|many|.
TGTGCCAGCACCCCGTTGGCGAACACCGGGGAGCTGTTTTTT
CASTPLANTGELFF
>TRBV27|TRBJ2-7|few|TRBD1
TGTGCCAGCAGTTTAGGGACAGGGAGGGACGAGCAGTACTTC
CASSLGTGRDEQYF
>TRBV7-6|TRBJ2-1|many|.
TGTGCCAGCAGCTTATTCCCCGGCCCCTCCTACAATGAGCAGTTCTTC
CASSLFPGPSYNEQFF
>TRBV9|TRBJ2-7|few|TRBD2
TGTGCCAGCAGCGTACATGAGCGGGGGACAATCTACGAGCAGTACTTC
CASSVHERGTIYEQYF
>TRBV2|TRBJ1-1|few|.
TGTGCCACCTACCGGGATTCTAACACTGAAGCTTTCTTT
CATYRDSNTEAFF
>TRBV3-1|TRBJ2-1|.|.
TGTGCCAGCAGCCAAGGAGGGAGTGGTTACAATGAGCAGTTCTTC
CASSQGGSGYNEQFF
>TRBV12-3/TRBV12-4|TRBJ2-2|.|TRBD2
TGTGCCAGCGTTCTAGCGGGCTCCACCGGGGAGCTGTTTTTT
CASVLAGSTGELFF
>TRBV11-1|TRBJ1-1|many|.
TGTGCCAGCAGCTTAGTTCGGGAAAACACTGAAGCTTTCTTT
CASSLVRENTEAFF
>TRBV10-3|TRBJ2-2|few|TRBD2
TGTGCCATCAGTGGTTGGACTAGCGGGGGCTGGAGCACCGGGGAGCTGTTTTTT
CAISGWTSGGWSTGELFF
>TRBV7-9|TRBJ1-3|many|.
TGTGCCAGCAGCTTAGTAGGCCCTAACTCTGGAAACACCATATATTTT
CASSLVGPNSGNTIYF
>TRBV25-1|TRBJ1-2|many|.
TGTGCCAGCAGTGAATTCAGTTCTGGTAACTATGGCTACACCTTC
CASSEFSSGNYGYTF
>TRBV5-6|TRBJ2-3|many|.
TGTGCCAGCAGCTTGTCGGCCTGGCCCACCAGCACAGATACGCAGTATTTT
CASSLSAWPTSTDTQYF
>TRBV20-1|TRBJ2-3|many|TRBD2
TGCAGTGCTAGAAGTGGACTAGCGGGGACTCATTTT
CSARSGLAGTHF
>TRBV6-2/TRBV6-3|TRBJ1-6|few|TRBD1
TGTGCCAGCGGACAGGGAAATTCACCCCTCCACTTT
CASGQGNSPLHF
>TRBV5-1|TRBJ2-7|many|.
TGCGCCAGCAGCCCCCTGCGGGGCCGCTCCTACGAGCAGTACTTC
CASSPLRGRSYEQYF
>TRBV19|TRBJ2-1|many|TRBD2
TGTGTCAGTAGTATCGCGGGAGGGCCCCTCAGCTCCTACAATGAGCAGTTCTTC
CVSSIAGGPLSSYNEQFF
>TRBV4-2|TRBJ2-3|many|.
TGTGCCAGCAGCCAAGAACGGGGAGCGGACACAGATACGCAGTATTTT
CASSQERGADTDTQYF
>TRBV11-2|TRBJ2-3|many|TRBD2
TGTGCCAGCAGCTTAGGGACTAGACAAGCGCAGTATTTT
CASSLGTRQAQYF
>TRBV4-3|TRBJ2-1|many|.
TGCGCCAGCAGCCAAGATCTGGAGGGGGTGAATGAGCAGTTCTTC
CASSQDLEGVNEQFF
>TRBV7-3|TRBJ2-1|many|.
TGTGCCAGCAGCTCGACGGGCCCGGATGAGCAGTTCTTC
CASSSTGPDEQFF
>TRBV5-1|TRBJ2-5|many|.
TGCGCCAGCAGCGAGCCTACGGGACTTCAAGAGACCCAGTACTTC
CASSEPTGLQETQYF
>TRBV5-6|TRBJ2-7|.|TRBD1
TGTGCCAGCAGAACCGGGACAGGGTACTCCTACGAGCAGTACTTC
CASRTGTGYSYEQYF
>TRBV4-1|TRBJ1-5|few|TRBD1
TGCGCCAGCAGCCAAGTTTTTGGACAGGGGGTTCGCAATCAGCCCCAGCATTTT
CASSQVFGQGVRNQPQHF
>TRBV24-1|TRBJ2-7|many|TRBD2
TGTGCCACCAGTGATTTCCCCAGCGGGAGGACCCCTTCCTACGAGCAGTACTTC
CATSDFPSGRTPSYEQYF
>TRBV18|TRBJ2-1|many|TRBD2
TGTGCCAGCTCACCAACGCGGGAGGGGCGGCTCTTC
CASSPTREGRLF
>TRBV3-1|TRBJ1-3|few|.
TGTGCCAGCAGCCAAGCGCGGACCTCTGGAAACACCATATATTTT
CASSQARTSGNTIYF
>TRBV12-3/TRBV12-4|TRBJ2-7|many|TRBD1
TGTGCCAGCAGGGCCGGGGACAGGCAGTACTTC
CASRAGDRQYF
>TRBV6-2/TRBV6-3|TRBJ1-2|.|.
TGTGCCAGCACACTGCGGGTGGACTATGGCTACACCTTC
CASTLRVDYGYTF
>TRBV2|TRBJ2-5|many|.
TGTGCCAGTAGAGCGGCGTACCAAGAGACCCAGTACTTC
CASRAAYQETQYF
>TRBV18|TRBJ2-3|.|.
TGTGCCAGCTCACCATTGGATTACGATACGCAGTATTTT
CASSPLDYDTQYF
>TRBV29-1|TRBJ2-2|many|.
TGCAGCGTTGATATGATTGGCGCCGGGGAGCTGTTTTTT
CSVDMIGAGELFF
>TRBV5-1|TRBJ2-5|few|.
TGCGCCAGCAGCTCGGGCTTTCGAACACAAGAGACCCAGTACTTC
CASSSGFRTQETQYF
>TRBV9|TRBJ2-7|many|TRBD1
TGTGCCAGCAGCACAGAGGGACAGCCCTACGAGCAGTACTTC
CASSTEGQPYEQYF
>TRBV5-1|TRBJ2-2|many|.
TGCGCCAGCAGCTCCTCGGTCAACGGGGAGCTGTTTTTT
CASSSSVNGELFF
>TRBV19|TRBJ2-5|many|.
TGTGCCAGTAGCGATCTCAGACAGCCGGAGACCCAGTACTTC
CASSDLRQPETQYF
>TRBV7-2|TRBJ2-1|many|TRBD2
TGTGCCAGCAGCTTACTAGCGGGATACAATGAGCAGTTCTTC
CASSLLAGYNEQFF
>TRBV28|TRBJ1-3|many|.
TGTGCCAGCAGTTTAGCAGGGGACGGAAACACCATATATTTT
CASSLAGDGNTIYF
>TRBV27|TRBJ2-3|.|.
TGTGCCAGCAGTTTAAGGTGGACAGATACGCAGTATTTT
CASSLRWTDTQYF
>TRBV27|TRBJ1-1|many|.
TGTGCCAGCAGTTTAAACTCAGGGCCTGAAGCTTTCTTT
CASSLNSGPEAFF